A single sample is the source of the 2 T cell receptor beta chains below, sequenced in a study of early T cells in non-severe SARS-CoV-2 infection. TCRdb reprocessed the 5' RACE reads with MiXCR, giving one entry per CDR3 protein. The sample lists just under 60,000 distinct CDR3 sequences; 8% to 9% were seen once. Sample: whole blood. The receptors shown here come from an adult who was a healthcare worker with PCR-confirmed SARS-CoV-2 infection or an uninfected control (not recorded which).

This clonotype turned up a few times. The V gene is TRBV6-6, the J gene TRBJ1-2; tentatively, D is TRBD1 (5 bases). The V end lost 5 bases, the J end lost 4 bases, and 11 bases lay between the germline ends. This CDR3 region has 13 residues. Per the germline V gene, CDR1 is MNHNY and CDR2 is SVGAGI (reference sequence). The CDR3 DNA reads TGTGCCAGCAGTGTTCAGGGCATCTATGGCTACACCTTC. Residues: CASSVQGIYGYTF.

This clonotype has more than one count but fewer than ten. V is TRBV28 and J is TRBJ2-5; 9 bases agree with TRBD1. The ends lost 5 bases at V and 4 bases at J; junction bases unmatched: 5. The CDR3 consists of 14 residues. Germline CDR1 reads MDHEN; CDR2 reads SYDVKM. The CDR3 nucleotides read TGTGCCAGCAGTCGGGACAGGGTTTTAGAGACCCAGTACTTC. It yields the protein CASSRDRVLETQYF.